This note documents a single TCR beta chain sequence. The data belong to a study of cytomegalovirus exposure and HLA in healthy donors. At the level of the study: Genotyping showed around 81% of hundreds of donors falling in the Caucasian-associated ancestry cluster.

The PCR ran on 60 Vbeta and 13 Jbeta primers. Profiled with immunoSEQ multiplex PCR; TCRdb holds only in-frame clones, not every one. The sample carries 150,000 to 200,000 clones, roughly 78% recorded once. The germline CDR1 and CDR2 sequences are LNHDA and SQIVND (reference sequence). V was trimmed by 5 bases and J by 6 bases, leaving 14 bases between them. This CDR3 contains 14 residues. The specimen was PBMCs. The receptor was derived from a woman in her forties or fifties in good health and CMV-seropositive. The rearrangement joins TRBV19 to TRBJ1-5; D not certain. CDR3 sequence reads: CASSWGGHIQPQHF. The CDR3 DNA reads as TGTGCCAGTAGTTGGGGAGGGCACATTCAGCCCCAGCATTTT.